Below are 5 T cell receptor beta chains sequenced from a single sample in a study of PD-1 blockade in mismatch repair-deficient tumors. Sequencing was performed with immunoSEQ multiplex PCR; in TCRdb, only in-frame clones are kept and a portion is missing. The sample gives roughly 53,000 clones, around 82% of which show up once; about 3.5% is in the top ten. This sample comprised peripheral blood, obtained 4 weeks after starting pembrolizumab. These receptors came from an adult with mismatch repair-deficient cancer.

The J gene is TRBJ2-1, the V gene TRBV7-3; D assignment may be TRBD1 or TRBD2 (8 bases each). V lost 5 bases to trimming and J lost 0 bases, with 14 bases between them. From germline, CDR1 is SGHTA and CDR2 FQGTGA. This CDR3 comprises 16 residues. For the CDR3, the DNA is TGTGCCAGCAGCCGACAGGGGACTAGCTCCTACAATGAGCAGTTCTTC. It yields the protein CASSRQGTSSYNEQFF.

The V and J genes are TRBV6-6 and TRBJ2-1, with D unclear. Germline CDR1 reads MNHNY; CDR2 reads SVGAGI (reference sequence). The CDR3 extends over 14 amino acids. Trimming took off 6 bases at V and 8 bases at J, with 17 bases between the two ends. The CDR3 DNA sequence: TGTGCCAGCAGCGCGCTAAGGGATTTGGATGAGCAGTTCTTC. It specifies CASSALRDLDEQFF.

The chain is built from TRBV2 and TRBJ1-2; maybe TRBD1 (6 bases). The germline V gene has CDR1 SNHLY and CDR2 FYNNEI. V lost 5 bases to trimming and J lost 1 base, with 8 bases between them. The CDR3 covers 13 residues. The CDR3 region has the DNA TGTGCCAGCAGTCCCAGGGGTAACTATGGCTACACCTTC. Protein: CASSPRGNYGYTF.

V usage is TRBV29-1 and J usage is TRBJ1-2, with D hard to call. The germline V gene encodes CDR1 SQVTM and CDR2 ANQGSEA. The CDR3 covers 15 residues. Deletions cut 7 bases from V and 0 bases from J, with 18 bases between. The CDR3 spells CSADSKGVSNYGYTF. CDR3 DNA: TGCAGCGCCGATTCAAAGGGCGTCTCTAACTATGGCTACACCTTC.

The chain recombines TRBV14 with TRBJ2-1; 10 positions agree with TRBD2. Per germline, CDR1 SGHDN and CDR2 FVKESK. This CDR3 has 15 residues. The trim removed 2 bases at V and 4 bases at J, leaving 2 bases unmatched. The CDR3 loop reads CASSQLAGGYNEQFF. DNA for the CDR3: TGTGCCAGCAGCCAATTAGCGGGAGGATACAATGAGCAGTTCTTC.